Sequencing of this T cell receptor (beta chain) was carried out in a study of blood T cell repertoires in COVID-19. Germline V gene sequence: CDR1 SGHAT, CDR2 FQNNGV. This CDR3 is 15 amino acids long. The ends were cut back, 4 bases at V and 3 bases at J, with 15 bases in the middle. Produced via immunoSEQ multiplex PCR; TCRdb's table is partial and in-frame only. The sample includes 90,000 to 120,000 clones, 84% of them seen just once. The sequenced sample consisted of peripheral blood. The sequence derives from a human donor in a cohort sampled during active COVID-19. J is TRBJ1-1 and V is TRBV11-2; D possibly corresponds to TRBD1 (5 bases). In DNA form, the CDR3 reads TGTGCCAGCAGCTCAACCGGGGGGGTGTACACTGAAGCTTTCTTT. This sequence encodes CASSSTGGVYTEAFF.